This T cell receptor beta chain comes out of a study of cytomegalovirus exposure and HLA in healthy donors (dated by TCRdb to the late 2010s). With respect to the entire study: An earlier analysis of approximately 550 of the donors reported 250 to 300 Gb of sequence data and around 120 million unique TCR beta sequences from about 179 million T cells. Rather than drawing on any new phenotypic data, the later analysis identified candidate immune exposures from TCR beta sequences and the way those sequences occurred across donors. The study combined high-throughput TCR immunosequencing, statistical association of individual TCRs with disease status, and machine learning to predict cytomegalovirus infection status. Among the roughly 430 genotyped donors, roughly 80% belonged to the genetic ancestry cluster associated with self-reported Caucasian donors. In an earlier analysis of 550 to 700 of the donors, high-throughput TCR beta sequencing was used to judge whether each TCR beta V gene segment behaved as functional or pseudogenic. The study aimed to test whether cataloging public T cell receptors could reveal signatures of past pathogen exposure. Typing coverage differed by locus: A, B, C, DRB1 and DQB1 were typed in roughly 620-630 donors, DQA1 in 522, DPA1 in some 610, and DPB1 in 450 to 490. In addition to the first cohort of about 650 subjects, a separate validation cohort of 120 different subjects was used. Because of strong linkage in the cohort, roughly five DR-DQ haplotypes were treated as single units for association and clustering. The T cell repertoires of under 750 subjects were profiled by immunosequencing and related to cytomegalovirus serostatus. HLA typing covered class I and class II loci at four-digit resolution. Among 398 genotyped donors of the cohort, an average of approximately 230,000 unique TCR beta nucleotide sequences were sequenced per donor, roughly a sixth of them non-productive. Genome-wide SNP genotypes for about 65% of the 666 donors were used in a later genetic analysis, which treated that subset as a discovery cohort. In a later analysis, previously published TCR beta repertoires from 670 or so donors were re-analyzed and high-resolution HLA genotyping was added so that TCR occurrence patterns could be studied. An early release that covered about 600 HLA-typed donors contained about 300 gigabases of sequencing data and tens of millions of unique TCR sequences. Donor age, sex, ethnicity and CMV serostatus were compiled together with the repertoire data. Every repertoire in the discovery cohort had been generated on one and the same sequencing platform. General conclusions and limits of the study: A later genetic analysis associated a missense DCLRE1C variant with V-gene and J-gene trimming of TCR beta chains, and an independent cohort replicated the association. Most CMV-associated TCR beta chains appeared to be HLA-restricted in a later analysis, and the HLA associations seemed to be driven largely by CMV exposure. While some public TCRs were present in many individuals, most TCR sequences turned up only very rarely across donors. The only immune exposure information available for the cohort was CMV serostatus. A further reported finding was that TCR beta sequences accurately predicted the HLA-A and HLA-B alleles for most subjects in the first cohort. In a later analysis, around 17,000 TCR beta sequences were associated with specific HLA alleles at a false discovery rate of 0.05. The study listed 150 to 200 TCR beta chains as associated with cytomegalovirus. The 87-base-pair reads could not distinguish some IMGT-functional V segments, including TRBV6-2 and TRBV6-3, so those segments were excluded. Strong co-occurrence of HLA alleles, especially DR and DQ, made assigning TCR associations to individual alleles difficult. Because HLA typing was unavailable for some donors at each locus, only the typed subset was used in association tests. In an earlier analysis of more than 450 of the donors, most TCR beta V segments were observed in productive rearrangements about 90% or about 30% of the time, broadly matching IMGT annotations. In this cohort, only TCR beta chains were sequenced, and detectable features were limited by the absence of alpha or paired-chain data. About 17 rarely observed V segments, including chromosome 9 orphons, were excluded from the earlier analysis of about 500 of the donors because counts were too low. Several of the top co-occurrence clusters appeared to be linked to parvovirus B19, influenza, CMV and Epstein-Barr virus, according to a later analysis. Linkage disequilibrium might explain the correlated functional status among segregating V segments, but an unknown experimental factor could not be ruled out. The authors suggested that the approach could potentially be generalized to other disease states and immunological phenotypes. In a later analysis, TCR association rates were found to vary across HLA loci, with the most associated TCRs seen for DRB1 alleles and the fewest for HLA-C alleles. A group of highly shared sequence variants was considered likely to be a technical artifact of the sequencing pipeline. In a later analysis, HLA-associated TCR beta chains showed more clonal expansion and lower generation probabilities than non-associated chains that were equally common. Presence/absence analyses assumed roughly uniform sequencing depth across donors, an assumption that may not hold. The classifier was reported to diagnose cytomegalovirus status with high specificity and sensitivity in both the original and validation cohorts. A few of the identified cytomegalovirus-associated TCR beta chains were confirmed in vitro to be specific for cytomegalovirus antigens. A later genetic analysis reported fewer N-insertions in productive TCRs among donors in an Asian-associated ancestry cluster than the approximately 670-donor mean.

Library prep was done by the immunoSEQ multiplex PCR assay. For the multiplex PCR, a mixture combining 60 forward primers for TCR Vbeta segments and 13 reverse primers for TCR Jbeta segments was used. The CDR3 region of rearranged TCR beta genes was amplified from genomic DNA with a multiplex PCR assay. On the Illumina HiSeq System, the amplified TCR beta libraries were sequenced as 87-base-pair reads. In the paper's pipeline: In a later analysis, 80 million or so unique TCR beta chains were counted across the roughly 670 repertoires, and roughly 11 million of these chains were shared by at least two donors. Raw reads were error-corrected and collapsed into unique sequences by a nearest-neighbor algorithm in which closely related sequences were merged to remove PCR and sequencing errors. To assign V, D and J gene segments, CDR3 sequences were aligned to IMGT reference sequences. For a sequence to be retained, a match of at least six nucleotides to both a V gene segment and a J gene segment was required. A rearrangement counted as productive if the CDR3 had no stop codons and remained in frame with V and J, and every other rearrangement counted as non-productive. CDR3 was defined by IMGT convention, running from the second conserved V-encoded cysteine to the conserved J-encoded phenylalanine. The earlier analysis of roughly 590 of the donors excluded any sequence lacking an unambiguous match to a single V gene segment. In an earlier analysis of several hundred of the donors, V segments were called functional above 56.7% productive rearrangements and were called segregating when the between-donor standard deviation exceeded 5%. To diagnose cytomegalovirus status from the catalog of TCR beta chain sequences, a statistical classification framework was built. V and J gene assignment, in a later analysis, came from comparing TCR nucleotide sequences with IMGT/GENE-DB human TR gene sequences. A later analysis assigned CDR3 sequences and most-parsimonious VDJ recombination scenarios with the TCRdist pipeline. In a later analysis, each TCR beta chain was defined by its CDR3 amino acid sequence together with its V-gene family, and reads without a unique V-gene family were excluded. To address suspected cross-contamination and a sequencing artifact, a later analysis removed over 500 highly shared, low-generation-probability nucleotide sequences. A later analysis calculated a clonal expansion index for each public chain from normalized within-repertoire ranks of inferred template counts. In a later analysis, generation probabilities were computed using a VDJ recombination model fitted to out-of-frame rearrangements, and the results were checked against IGoR. A later analysis scored TCR-TCR, TCR-HLA and TCR-CMV co-occurrence with hypergeometric tests, applying a repertoire-size bias correction to TCR pairs. False discovery rates were estimated in a later analysis by permuting HLA or CMV assignments 20 times. In a later analysis, co-occurring TCRs were grouped using DBSCAN, and TCRdist sequence similarity was added for clustering within HLA-allele-positive subsets. Repertoires with fewer than 30,000 or more than 120,000 public chains were left out of co-occurrence clustering, as were a handful of repertoires with anomalous nucleotide sharing. This is the immuneACCESS table as TCRdb keeps it, with only in-frame sequences that have V and J called. A part of the clones is gone; compared with another copy, unresolved V genes explain less than half, and the rest is unexplained. Clone size and V and J calls were adopted from that table, with D and trimming inferred from the DNA. Across this sample there are about 270,000 clones, with 65% to 85% seen only once. Jointly, the top ten make up 2% to 2.5% of the sample.

The cohort consisted of 666 healthy bone marrow donors. At the time of sampling, all cohort members were nominally healthy, though unrecorded immune exposures were likely present. The donor tested CMV seronegative, placing the donor among the 350 or so seronegative members of the cohort. Each donor provided a peripheral blood sample, and peripheral blood mononuclear cells were used for TCR beta sequencing. Genomic DNA extraction from the blood cell samples was performed with the Qiagen DNeasy Blood Extraction Kit. This clone was observed a few times. The clone's antigen remains unknown. Base qualities were left out, and no much larger clone turns up one base away. Per the germline V gene (reference sequence), SGHNT is the CDR1 and YYREEE is the CDR2. The CDR3, from cysteine to phenylalanine, totals 18 residues. This entry keeps only the CDR3 DNA: 54 bases, framed from base 1.

The origin of this receptor is a female donor in good health and CMV-seronegative. Sequencing was carried out using PBMCs. In this chain, TRBV5-4 is recombined with TRBJ2-5, with 9 bases matching TRBD1. The assigned J gene may be wrong: the sequence end matches TRBJ2-7 better. CDR3 protein: CASSQRPRDRDGAYEQYF. The DNA reads TGTGCCAGCAGCCAACGCCCCCGGGACAGGGATGGGGCCTACGAGCAGTACTTC.